This entry lists 29 T cell receptor beta chains sequenced from one sample in a study of blood T cell repertoires in COVID-19 (dated by TCRdb to 2019 to 2021). Library construction relied on the immunoSEQ multiplex PCR assay. In its TCRdb copy, this immuneACCESS table keeps in-frame sequences only and misses some clones. Where compared with another copy, unresolved V genes explain less than half of these, and the others have no known cause. A total of 210,000 or so clones appear in this sample, around 82% of them only once. The ten largest clones add up to less than 8% of the sample. The sequenced sample was PBMCs or T cells enriched from blood (not recorded which). Receptors were obtained from a woman in her thirties or forties with acute COVID-19.

The CDR3 is CASAWQGGLAGDRPEGEQYF. CDR3 DNA: TGCGCCAGTGCCTGGCAGGGCGGGCTAGCGGGAGACCGGCCCGAAGGGGAGCAGTACTTC. The chain couples TRBV4-1 to TRBJ2-7; 10 nucleotides align to TRBD2. This CDR3 spans 20 amino acids. Germline trimming cut 9 bases from V and 7 bases from J; bases unmatched to any gene: 30. Germline-derived CDR1 and CDR2 are MGHRA and YSYEKL.

The CDR3 loop reads CASSSLTSGYSYEQYF. DNA for the CDR3: TGTGCCAGCAGCTCATTGACTAGCGGGTACTCCTACGAGCAGTACTTC. V and J are TRBV7-2 and TRBJ2-7, with 10 bases aligning to TRBD2. The CDR3 has 16 residues. Trimming took 4 bases from V and 0 from J; bases not matched to a gene: 6. CDR1 is SGHTA, CDR2 FQGNSA, per germline.

The sample holds a few counts of this clone. The CDR3 is CASSAEVSTNEKLFF. The CDR3 DNA reads TGTGCCAGCAGCGCCGAGGTTTCAACTAATGAAAAACTGTTTTTT. The genes are TRBV9 and TRBJ1-4; D is ambiguous. Trimming left V 3 bases short and J 0 bases short, with 9 bases between. Germline V gene data show CDR1 as SGDLS and CDR2 as YYNGEE. The CDR3 loop spans 15 amino acids.

J is TRBJ2-7 and V is TRBV19; D not certain. With 1 base removed from V and 0 bases from J, the gap between germline ends came to 10 bases. The germline V gene has CDR1 LNHDA and CDR2 SQIVND (reference sequence). This CDR3 region has 15 residues. CDR3 sequence reads: CASSIGAIGSYEQYF. CDR3 nucleotide sequence: TGTGCCAGTAGTATAGGAGCAATCGGCTCCTACGAGCAGTACTTC.

With respect to this clone: One junction end does not reproduce the germline sequence, and a read error may be involved. The V and J genes are TRBV30 and TRBJ1-2; D uncertain. This CDR3 is 14 amino acids long. CDR1 GTSNPN and CDR2 SVGIG come from the germline V gene (reference sequence). DNA of the CDR3: TGTGCCTGGAGTGTACTAGCCGGGAATTATGCCTACACCTTC. Translation gives CAWSVLAGNYAYTF.

The chain couples TRBV28 to TRBJ2-1, with 8 bases lining up with TRBD1. Looked up from germline, CDR1 is MDHEN and CDR2 is SYDVKM. With V trimmed by 5 bases and J by 11 bases, 14 bases remained unmatched. The CDR3 contains 15 residues. The CDR3 here is CASSIGTGQVVKQFF. For the CDR3, the DNA is TGTGCCAGCAGTATTGGGACAGGCCAGGTAGTAAAGCAGTTCTTC.

The chain recombines TRBV27 with TRBJ2-7; no clear D. Germline lookup yields CDR1 MNHEY and CDR2 SMNVEV (reference sequence). This CDR3 comprises 14 residues. Trimming left V 6 bases short and J 4 bases short, with 16 bases between. CDR3 loop: CASRESRGNYEQYF. In nucleotides, the CDR3 is TGTGCCAGCAGAGAATCGAGAGGTAATTACGAGCAGTACTTC.

This chain links TRBV19 with TRBJ2-1; tentatively, D is TRBD1 (5 bases). The CDR3 contains 12 residues. In germline, CDR1 is LNHDA, CDR2 SQIVND (reference sequence). V was clipped by 6 bases and J by 8 bases, with 11 bases between them. The CDR3 loop reads CASRTLGDEQFF. The CDR3 DNA reads as TGTGCCAGTAGGACTCTAGGGGATGAGCAGTTCTTC.

V usage is TRBV5-6 and J usage is TRBJ2-7; perhaps TRBD1 as D (6 bases). Between the trimmed V and J ends, which lost 5 bases and 2 bases, there was a span of 11 bases. The CDR3 has 13 amino acids. Germline V gene data show CDR1 as SGHDT and CDR2 as YYEEEE. The CDR3 DNA reads TGTGCCAGCAGAATACAGGGTACCTACGAGCAGTACTTC. Protein: CASRIQGTYEQYF. The full variable domain, completed using reference TRBV5-6 and TRBJ2-7, is DAGVTQSPTHLIKTRGQQVTLRCSPKSGHDTVSWYQQALGQGPQFIFQYYEEEERQRGNFPDRFSGHQFPNYSSELNVNALLLGDSALYLCASRIQGTYEQYFGPGTRLTVT.

The V gene is TRBV10-3, the J gene TRBJ2-3; D perhaps matches TRBD1 (6 bases). With 2 bases removed from V and 3 bases from J, the gap between germline ends came to 15 bases. Germline V CDR1 and CDR2: ENHRY, SYGVKD. The CDR3 covers 16 residues. This chain's CDR3 is CAISEPGHTTTDTQYF. The CDR3 DNA sequence: TGTGCCATCAGTGAGCCGGGACATACAACAACAGATACGCAGTATTTT.

The genes are TRBV27 and TRBJ1-1; 12 nucleotides agree with TRBD1. The trim removed 5 bases at V and 4 bases at J, leaving 14 bases unmatched. Germline V gives CDR1 MNHEY, CDR2 SMNVEV (reference sequence). CDR3 length: 18 residues. Written as DNA, the CDR3 is TGTGCCAGCAGTATCCGTGGAGGGGACAGGGGGCGAGGCACTGAAGCTTTCTTT. It specifies CASSIRGGDRGRGTEAFF.

The chain joins TRBV19 to TRBJ2-3; 8 bases are shared with TRBD2. CDR3 length: 15 amino acids. J lost 4 bases, V lost 6 bases, and 9 bases had no gene match. The germline V gene encodes CDR1 LNHDA and CDR2 SQIVND (reference sequence). CDR3 coding DNA: TGTGCCAGTAGCCCCGTCGCGGGAGGACCAGATACGCAGTATTTT. It specifies CASSPVAGGPDTQYF.

The rearrangement links TRBV7-8 to TRBJ1-2; TRBD1 agrees at 8 bases. This CDR3 has 14 residues. The V segment lost 2 bases and the J segment 6 bases; nucleotides outside the gene matches: 5. The germline V gene encodes CDR1 SGHVS and CDR2 FQNEAQ. This CDR3 is CASSLRQGAHGYTF. The CDR3 DNA sequence: TGTGCCAGCAGCTTACGGCAGGGGGCTCATGGCTACACCTTC.

This clone was seen more than once but under ten times. This chain links TRBV13 with TRBJ2-2, with 11 bases matching TRBD1. The junction had 11 bases not matched to a gene; V was cut back by 5 bases and J by 6 bases. The CDR3 covers 17 residues. Germline V gives CDR1 PRHDT, CDR2 FYEKMQ (reference sequence). CDR3: CASSRYTGTGGAGELFF. Here the CDR3 DNA reads TGTGCCAGCAGCCGATACACCGGGACAGGGGGGGCCGGGGAGCTGTTTTTT.

In this sample, this clone turned up once. The rearrangement joins TRBV19 to TRBJ1-5, with 7 bases fitting TRBD1. The CDR3 totals 12 residues. The V gene end was trimmed by 6 bases and the J gene end by 11 bases; junction bases not matched to a gene: 7. Per the germline V gene, CDR1 is LNHDA and CDR2 is SQIVND (reference sequence). The DNA for the CDR3 is TGTGCCAGTAGGGGATCAGGGACAGCCCAGCATTTT. This gives the protein CASRGSGTAQHF.

The genes are TRBV5-4 and TRBJ1-1; D not resolved. V was trimmed by 1 base and J by 9 bases, leaving 13 bases between them. The CDR3 length is 13 residues. Germline V gene data show CDR1 as SGHNT and CDR2 as YYREEE (reference sequence). The CDR3 reads CASSLREGEQAFF. For the CDR3, the DNA is TGTGCCAGCAGCTTGAGAGAGGGCGAGCAAGCTTTCTTT.

The J gene is TRBJ2-7, the V gene TRBV6-2 or TRBV6-3; 7 bases align to TRBD1. The CDR3 runs to 14 residues. Per the germline V gene, CDR1 is MNHEY and CDR2 is SVGEGT. V was pared by 6 bases and J by 4 bases, with 9 bases of the junction left unmatched. CDR3: CASSPRDSHYEQYF. The CDR3 nucleotides are TGTGCCAGCAGCCCTCGGGACAGCCATTACGAGCAGTACTTC.

The V call is TRBV4-3, the J call TRBJ1-2, with a weak D call TRBD1 (6 bases). The CDR3 has 15 residues. Germline V CDR1 and CDR2: LGHNA, YSLEER. V lost 0 bases and J 4 bases, leaving 12 bases between the germline ends. The CDR3 loop reads CASSQEAGQSYGYTF. The CDR3 nucleotides are TGCGCCAGCAGCCAAGAAGCTGGACAGAGCTATGGCTACACCTTC.

This rearrangement joins TRBV2 to TRBJ1-1, with 7 bases matching TRBD1. The V gene end was trimmed by 6 bases and the J gene end by 1 base; junction bases not matched to a gene: 5. This CDR3 spans 14 amino acids. CDR1 SNHLY and CDR2 FYNNEI come from the germline V gene. Written as DNA, the CDR3 is TGTGCCAGCAGCCTGGACAGGACGAACACTGAAGCTTTCTTT. It specifies CASSLDRTNTEAFF.

The chain links TRBV11-2 to TRBJ2-3; D is undetermined. This CDR3 is built from 13 residues. With 5 bases removed from V and 3 bases from J, the gap between germline ends came to 9 bases. Germline CDR1 is SGHAT and CDR2 is FQNNGV. The CDR3 is CASSPELTDTQYF. The CDR3 DNA reads TGTGCCAGCAGCCCGGAGCTAACAGATACGCAGTATTTT. The entire variable domain, with the rest obtained from reference TRBV11-2 and TRBJ2-3, is as follows: EAGVAQSPRYKIIEKRQSVAFWCNPISGHATLYWYQQILGQGPKLLIQFQNNGVVDDSQLPKDRFSAERLKGVDSTLKIQPAKLEDSAVYLCASSPELTDTQYFGPGTRLTVL.

J is TRBJ1-1 and V is TRBV30, with D tentatively TRBD1 (5 bases). This CDR3 is built from 12 residues. The V and J ends lost 0 bases and 8 bases respectively, with 10 bases between them. From germline, CDR1 is GTSNPN and CDR2 SVGIG (reference sequence). The CDR3 here is CAWSVVQAEAFF. The CDR3 coding sequence is TGTGCCTGGAGTGTCGTACAGGCCGAAGCTTTCTTT.

The chain's CDR3 is CATSEGYASGRGSDTQYF. The CDR3 DNA is TGTGCCACCAGCGAGGGCTACGCTAGCGGGAGGGGCTCAGATACGCAGTATTTT. The chain combines TRBV24-1 with TRBJ2-3, with 12 bases identical to TRBD2. Germline loops: CDR1 KGHDR, CDR2 SFDVKD. CDR3 length: 18 amino acids. The ends lost 7 bases at V and 4 bases at J; junction bases unmatched: 14.

CDR3 residues: CASRRGRTGVRNSPLHF. Here the CDR3 DNA reads TGTGCCAGCAGGAGGGGACGCACAGGGGTTAGGAATTCACCCCTCCACTTT. The genes are TRBV27 and TRBJ1-6, with 7 bases fitting TRBD1. Germline CDR1 reads MNHEY; CDR2 reads SMNVEV (reference sequence). This CDR3 is built from 17 residues. V was clipped by 6 bases and J by 7 bases; unmatched bases: 15.

This chain joins TRBV15 and TRBJ2-1, with a tentative D call TRBD2 (6 bases). The V end was cut by 0 bases, the J end by 2 bases, with 17 bases between. The CDR3 contains 18 residues. CDR1 is LNHNV and CDR2 is YYDKDF in the germline V gene (reference sequence). CDR3 region: CATSRDRGGSGPYNEQFF. The CDR3 bases are TGTGCCACCAGCAGAGATCGAGGTGGTAGCGGACCCTACAATGAGCAGTTCTTC.

The V gene is TRBV2, the J gene TRBJ2-1, with 7 bases aligning to TRBD2. This CDR3 is built from 15 residues. Unmatched junction bases numbered 13, after V lost 6 bases and J lost 8 bases. Germline CDR1 reads SNHLY; CDR2 reads FYNNEI. CDR3 protein: CASRATSSRSDEQFF. The CDR3, as DNA: TGTGCCAGCAGGGCGACTAGCTCGAGGAGCGATGAGCAGTTCTTC. The variable domain in full, completed from reference TRBV2 and TRBJ2-1, reads EPEVTQTPSHQVTQMGQEVILRCVPISNHLYFYWYRQILGQKVEFLVSFYNNEISEKSEIFDDQFSVERPDGSNFTLKIRSTKLEDSAMYFCASRATSSRSDEQFFGPGTRLTVL.

DNA for the CDR3: TGTGCCAGCAGCCAATCCCCCCCGGGGAACTATGGCTACACCTTC. Translating gives CASSQSPPGNYGYTF. The chain couples TRBV4-2 to TRBJ1-2; the D is unclear. The V gene's germline CDR1 is LGHNA and CDR2 YNFKEQ. With 2 bases removed from V and 2 bases from J, the gap between germline ends came to 12 bases. There are 15 residues in the CDR3.

On this clone itself: Other DNA sequences from this sample encode an identical CDR3 as well. The V gene is TRBV5-6, the J gene TRBJ2-1; no reliable D call. V dropped 0 bases and J dropped 2 bases, with 6 bases sitting between them. Germline lookup yields CDR1 SGHDT and CDR2 YYEEEE. The CDR3 totals 14 residues. As DNA, the CDR3 is TGTGCCAGCAGCTTGGGGCAGACCTACAATGAGCAGTTCTTC. Translation: CASSLGQTYNEQFF.

This chain joins TRBV27 and TRBJ2-1; the match to TRBD2 covers 12 bases. Germline assignment: CDR1 MNHEY and CDR2 SMNVEV (reference sequence). This CDR3 spans 18 amino acids. J lost 3 bases, V lost 6 bases, and 12 bases had no gene match. DNA for the CDR3: TGTGCCAGCAGACAAAGGTTGACTAGCGGGAGTTTCTACAATGAGCAGTTCTTC. It is translated as CASRQRLTSGSFYNEQFF.

J is TRBJ2-1 and V is TRBV28, with 13 bases aligning to TRBD2. After removal of 5 bases from V and 7 bases from J, the junction contained 8 bases not matched to a gene. Looked up from germline, CDR1 is MDHEN and CDR2 is SYDVKM. The CDR3 is 16 residues long. CDR3 coding DNA: TGTGCCAGCAGTCCCTGGACTAGCGGGAGTCAGAATGAGCAGTTCTTC. Translating gives CASSPWTSGSQNEQFF. Together with reference TRBV28 and TRBJ2-1, the CDR3 gives the full variable domain: DVKVTQSSRYLVKRTGEKVFLECVQDMDHENMFWYRQDPGLGLRLIYFSYDVKMKEKGDIPEGYSVSREKKERFSLILESASTNQTSMYLCASSPWTSGSQNEQFFGPGTRLTVL.